The clone carrying this T cell receptor (beta chain) has more than one count but fewer than ten. Its antigen is not identified. The data stem from a study of cytomegalovirus exposure and HLA in healthy donors. General study results and limits: Highly shared variants forming one cluster were likely a sequencing artifact. Common viral pathogens were later found to be apparently linked to several of the most significant clusters. Later findings reportedly placed an Asian-associated ancestry cluster below the roughly 690-donor mean for N-insertions.

In the PCR, 60 Vbeta and 13 Jbeta primers were used. Profiling relied on immunoSEQ multiplex PCR, and the TCRdb table lists in-frame clones only, not all of them. Of 120,000 or so clones listed, about 83% are singletons. The clonotype comes from a woman between 40 and 50 years old in good health and CMV-seropositive. The sequencing input was PBMCs.

The DNA for the CDR3 is TGTGCCAGCAGTTTTAGCTCGACCAATGAGCAGTTCTTC. It yields the protein CASSFSSTNEQFF. The rearrangement joins TRBV27 to TRBJ2-1; D is unclear. The germline V gene has CDR1 MNHEY and CDR2 SMNVEV (reference sequence). V lost 3 bases, J lost 6 bases, and 9 bases lay in between. CDR3 length: 13 residues.